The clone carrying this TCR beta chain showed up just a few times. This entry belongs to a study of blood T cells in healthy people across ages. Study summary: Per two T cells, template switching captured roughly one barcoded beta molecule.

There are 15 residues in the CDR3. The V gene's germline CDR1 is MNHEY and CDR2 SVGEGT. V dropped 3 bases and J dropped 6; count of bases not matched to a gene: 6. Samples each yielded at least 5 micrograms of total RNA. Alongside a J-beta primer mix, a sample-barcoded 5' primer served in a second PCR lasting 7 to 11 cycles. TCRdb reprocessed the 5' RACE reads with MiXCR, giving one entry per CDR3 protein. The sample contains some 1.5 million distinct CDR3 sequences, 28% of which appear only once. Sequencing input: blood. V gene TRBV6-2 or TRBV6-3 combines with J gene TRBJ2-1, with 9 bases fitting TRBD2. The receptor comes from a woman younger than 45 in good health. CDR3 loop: CASSYAGGRINEQFF. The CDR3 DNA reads TGTGCCAGCAGTTATGCGGGGGGGCGGATCAATGAGCAGTTCTTC.